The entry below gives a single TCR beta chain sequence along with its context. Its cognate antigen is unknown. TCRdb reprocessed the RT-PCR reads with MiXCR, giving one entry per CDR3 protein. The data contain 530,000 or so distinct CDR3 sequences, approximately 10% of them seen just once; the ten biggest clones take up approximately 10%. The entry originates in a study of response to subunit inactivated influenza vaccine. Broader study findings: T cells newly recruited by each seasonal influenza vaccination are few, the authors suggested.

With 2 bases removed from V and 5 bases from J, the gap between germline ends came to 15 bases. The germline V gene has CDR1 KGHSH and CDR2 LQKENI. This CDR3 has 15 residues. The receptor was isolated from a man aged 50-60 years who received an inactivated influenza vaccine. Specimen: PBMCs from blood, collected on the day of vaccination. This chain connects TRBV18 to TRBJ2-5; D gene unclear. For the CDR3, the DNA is TGTGCCAGCTCACCAGTTCAGCGACCTATGGAGACCCAGTACTTC. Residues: CASSPVQRPMETQYF.